The clone carrying this TCR beta chain was observed a handful of times. Its antigen is not identified. The data belong to a study of T cell repertoires in cytomegalovirus infection. Study observations and caveats: The ex vivo response showed dominance by HLA-C-restricted CMV-specific TCR beta clonotypes. Frequencies of public TCR beta families were cumulated, and this identified carriers of CMV plus the relevant HLA.

TCRdb fed the reads into MiXCR, producing one record per CDR3 protein. This table holds a few hundred thousand distinct CDR3 sequences, about 25% found once. Germline lookup yields CDR1 LNHDA and CDR2 SQIVND (reference sequence). The CDR3 runs 18 residues. V dropped 4 bases and J dropped 5; count of bases not matched to a gene: 15. The J gene is TRBJ2-2, the V gene TRBV19, with 8 nucleotides matching TRBD1. The sequenced sample was cultured PBMCs, obtained from culture after CMV antigen stimulation. The origin of this receptor is a human donor in good health (CMV status not recorded). Some clones in this sample may be carry-over from other donors' samples. The CDR3 is CASSKSPSRQGRTGELFF. CDR3 coding DNA: TGTGCCAGTAGTAAATCGCCCTCCAGACAGGGGCGAACCGGGGAGCTGTTTTTT.